This passage covers 8 T cell receptor beta chains from one sample sequenced in a study of T cell repertoires in ileal Crohn's disease (dated by TCRdb to between 2018 and 2021). Library generation was performed with the immunoSEQ multiplex PCR assay. As stored in TCRdb, this immuneACCESS dataset retains in-frame rearrangements with V and J assigned. A fraction of the clones does not appear; measured against another copy, unresolved V genes explain less than half of the discrepancy, and the remainder lacks a known reason. The sample contains tens of thousands of clones, roughly 81% of them found a single time. The ten largest clones capture around 5.6% of the sample. Specimen: ileal tissue. Receptors originate from an adult with Crohn's disease.

The chain has TRBV4-3 and TRBJ2-5, with a possible D match to TRBD1 (6 bases). The end of the DNA aligns better with TRBJ2-7, so the J call may be wrong. CDR1 and CDR2 from the germline V gene are LGHNA and YSLEER. The CDR3 is 16 amino acids. The chain's CDR3 is CASSQDWAGDLYEQYF. The CDR3 bases are TGCGCCAGCAGCCAAGATTGGGCAGGGGACCTCTACGAGCAGTACTTC.

The chain is built from TRBV25-1 and TRBJ1-1, with a possible D match to TRBD1 (5 bases). In germline, CDR1 is MGHDK, CDR2 SYGVNS. Deletions cut 1 base from V and 12 bases from J, with 18 bases between. The CDR3 is 14 amino acids. The CDR3 protein is CASSESVAGPGSFF. In DNA, the CDR3 is TGTGCCAGCAGTGAATCGGTCGCGGGACCTGGGTCTTTCTTT.

This clone showed up just once. The J gene is TRBJ1-2, the V gene TRBV5-1, with TRBD1 matching 7 bases. Germline CDR1 and CDR2: SGHRS and YFSETQ. The CDR3 extends over 15 amino acids. With V trimmed by 1 base and J by 3 bases, 6 bases remained unmatched. This chain's CDR3 is CASSLPGRGDYGYTF. The CDR3, as DNA: TGCGCCAGCAGCTTGCCCGGCAGGGGGGACTATGGCTACACCTTC.

CDR3 DNA: TGTGCCAGCAGTGAATTTGCGGGGATTGGGACTGAAGCTTTCTTT. The encoded protein is CASSEFAGIGTEAFF. V usage is TRBV25-1 and J usage is TRBJ1-1; D uncertain. V lost 1 base and J lost 5, with 14 bases in between. CDR1 is MGHDK, CDR2 SYGVNS, per germline. CDR3 length equals 15 residues.

DNA for the CDR3: TGTGCCACCTTGGCGGGGGGGCTCTACAATGAGCAGTTCTTC. Protein product: CATLAGGLYNEQFF. The V and J genes are TRBV6-6 and TRBJ2-1; TRBD2 matches 9 bases. CDR1 and CDR2 (germline): MNHNY, SVGAGI (reference sequence). The V segment lost 10 bases and the J segment 3 bases; nucleotides outside the gene matches: 7. The CDR3 runs to 14 residues.

This rearrangement joins TRBV7-9 to TRBJ2-4; D may be TRBD2 (7 bases). This CDR3 spans 13 amino acids. Germline V gives CDR1 SEHNR, CDR2 FQNEAQ (reference sequence). V was pared by 5 bases and J by 8 bases, with 13 bases between. Here the CDR3 DNA reads TGTGCCAGCAGCGGAGAGGGGGGGGACATTCAGTACTTC. Residues: CASSGEGGDIQYF.

This rearrangement joins TRBV28 to TRBJ1-2; D gene ambiguous. The CDR3 length is 13 residues. The V and J ends lost 3 bases and 8 bases respectively, with 13 bases between them. CDR1 MDHEN and CDR2 SYDVKM come from the germline V gene. CDR3 region: CASSLSSRRGYTF. The CDR3, as DNA: TGTGCCAGCAGTTTGTCGTCTCGCCGGGGCTACACCTTC.

The V call is TRBV11-3, the J call TRBJ2-2; possible D gene TRBD2, 6 bases. Trimming removed 2 bases at V and 0 bases at J, with 13 bases between. The CDR3 spans 17 residues. CDR1 is SGHNT and CDR2 is YENEEA in the germline V gene. The CDR3 reads CASSLRRSSANTGELFF. CDR3 DNA sequence: TGTGCCAGCAGCTTAAGGCGGTCTAGCGCGAACACCGGGGAGCTGTTTTTT.